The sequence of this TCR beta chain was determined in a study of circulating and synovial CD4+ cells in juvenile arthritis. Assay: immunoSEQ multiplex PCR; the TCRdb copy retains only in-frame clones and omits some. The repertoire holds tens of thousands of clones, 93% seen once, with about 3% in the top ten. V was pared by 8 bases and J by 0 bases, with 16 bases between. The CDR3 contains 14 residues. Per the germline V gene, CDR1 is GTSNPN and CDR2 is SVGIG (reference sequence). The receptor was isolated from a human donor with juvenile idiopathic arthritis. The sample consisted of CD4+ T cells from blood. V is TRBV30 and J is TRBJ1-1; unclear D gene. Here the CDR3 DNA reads TGTGCCGGAACTCGGGTAGCCATGAACACTGAAGCTTTCTTT. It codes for CAGTRVAMNTEAFF.